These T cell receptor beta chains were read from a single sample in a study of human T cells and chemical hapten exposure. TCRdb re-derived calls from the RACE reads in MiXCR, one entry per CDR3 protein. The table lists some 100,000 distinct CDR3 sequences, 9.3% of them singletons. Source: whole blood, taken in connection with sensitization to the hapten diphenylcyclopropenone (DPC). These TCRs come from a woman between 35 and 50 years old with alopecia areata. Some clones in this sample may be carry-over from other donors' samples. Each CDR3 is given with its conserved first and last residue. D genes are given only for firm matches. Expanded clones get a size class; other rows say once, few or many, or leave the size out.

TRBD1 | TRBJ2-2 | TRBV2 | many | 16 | CASSKTDRPDTGELFF | TGTGCCAGCAGTAAAACGGACAGGCCGGACACCGGGGAGCTGTTTTTT
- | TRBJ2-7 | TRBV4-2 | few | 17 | CASSQESRRAGREEQYF | TGTGCCAGCAGCCAAGAAAGCAGGCGGGCGGGGAGAGAGGAGCAGTACTTC
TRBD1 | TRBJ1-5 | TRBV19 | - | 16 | CASSAGTVLSNQPQHF | TGTGCCAGTAGTGCGGGGACAGTCCTTAGCAATCAGCCCCAGCATTTT
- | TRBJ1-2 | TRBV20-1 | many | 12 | CSAVVRNYGYTF | TGCAGTGCGGTCGTCCGAAACTATGGCTACACCTTC
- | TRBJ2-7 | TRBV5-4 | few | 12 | CASSLPGGEQYF | TGTGCCAGCAGCTTGCCAGGTGGGGAGCAGTACTTC
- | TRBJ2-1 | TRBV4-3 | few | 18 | CASSQDWYRGPTSNEQFF | TGCGCCAGCAGCCAAGATTGGTATCGGGGCCCCACTAGCAATGAGCAGTTCTTC
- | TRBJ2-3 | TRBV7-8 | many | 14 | CASSLVPVADTQYF | TGTGCCAGCAGCTTAGTCCCAGTCGCAGATACGCAGTATTTT
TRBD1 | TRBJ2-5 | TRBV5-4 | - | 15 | CASSFNHRGKETQYF | TGTGCCAGCAGCTTCAATCACAGGGGTAAAGAGACCCAGTACTTC
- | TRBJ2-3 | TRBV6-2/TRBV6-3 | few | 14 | CASSLPGGARTQYF | TGTGCCAGCAGCTTGCCAGGTGGAGCACGTACGCAGTATTTT
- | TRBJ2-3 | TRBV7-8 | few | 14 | CASSLALGTDTQYF | TGTGCCAGCAGCTTAGCGCTGGGAACAGATACGCAGTATTTT
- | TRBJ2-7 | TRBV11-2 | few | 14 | CASSQDQIWYEQYF | TGTGCCAGCAGCCAGGACCAGATTTGGTACGAGCAGTACTTC
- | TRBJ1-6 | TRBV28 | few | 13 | CASREPDLPPLHF | TGTGCCAGCAGGGAACCTGACCTTCCTCCCCTCCACTTT
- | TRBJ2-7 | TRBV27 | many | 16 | CASSSYRTVDPYEQYF | TGTGCCAGCAGTTCGTATAGGACAGTAGACCCCTACGAGCAGTACTTC
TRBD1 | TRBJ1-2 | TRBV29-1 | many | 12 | CSVAEQGQGYTF | TGCAGCGTCGCTGAACAGGGGCAAGGCTACACCTTC
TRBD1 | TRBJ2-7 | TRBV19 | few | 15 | CASSMGQGLFYEQYF | TGTGCCAGTAGTATGGGACAGGGCCTTTTCTACGAGCAGTACTTC
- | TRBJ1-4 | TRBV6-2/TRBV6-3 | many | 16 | CASSSSYLSTNEKLFF | TGTGCCAGCAGTTCGTCATACCTCTCAACTAATGAAAAACTGTTTTTT
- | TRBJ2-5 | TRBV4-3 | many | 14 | CASSQDVTVGAQYF | TGCGCCAGCAGCCAAGACGTAACAGTGGGTGCCCAGTACTTC
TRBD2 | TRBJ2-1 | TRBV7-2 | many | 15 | CASSPGLAGARGQFF | TGTGCCAGCAGCCCGGGACTAGCGGGGGCCCGGGGGCAGTTCTTC
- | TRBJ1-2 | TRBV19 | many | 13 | CASDGTWAGGYTF | TGTGCCAGTGATGGAACGTGGGCAGGCGGCTACACCTTC
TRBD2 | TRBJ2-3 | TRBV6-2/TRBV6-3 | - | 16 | CASRDNLAGGPDTQYF | TGTGCCAGCAGGGACAATCTAGCGGGAGGGCCAGATACGCAGTATTTT
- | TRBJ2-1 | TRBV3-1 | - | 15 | CASSQSALVNGEQFF | TGTGCCAGCAGCCAAAGCGCCCTAGTAAATGGTGAGCAGTTCTTC
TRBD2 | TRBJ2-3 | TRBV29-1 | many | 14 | CSVESSGSTDTQYF | TGCAGCGTTGAATCTAGCGGGAGCACAGATACGCAGTATTTT
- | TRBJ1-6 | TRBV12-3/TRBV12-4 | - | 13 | CASADRTNSPLHF | TGTGCCAGCGCCGACAGGACAAATTCACCCCTCCACTTT
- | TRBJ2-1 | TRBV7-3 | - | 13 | CASSFQTSGEQFF | TGTGCCAGCAGCTTCCAGACTAGTGGGGAGCAGTTCTTC
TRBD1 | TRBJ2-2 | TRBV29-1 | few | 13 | CSVGTGVTGELFF | TGCAGCGTAGGGACAGGGGTCACCGGGGAGCTGTTTTTT
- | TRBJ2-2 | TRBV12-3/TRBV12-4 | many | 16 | CASSFATGGGTGELFF | TGTGCCAGCAGTTTCGCCACAGGGGGGGGCACCGGGGAGCTGTTTTTT
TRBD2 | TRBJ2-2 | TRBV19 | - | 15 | CASSTTSFGTGELFF | TGTGCCAGTAGTACGACTAGCTTTGGGACCGGGGAGCTGTTTTTT
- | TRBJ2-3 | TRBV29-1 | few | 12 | CSVDGYTDTQYF | TGCAGCGTTGACGGTTACACAGATACGCAGTATTTT
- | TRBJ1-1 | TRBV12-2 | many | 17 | CASRLEPREGLNTEAFF | TGTGCAAGTCGCTTAGAGCCCCGGGAGGGCCTGAACACTGAAGCTTTCTTT
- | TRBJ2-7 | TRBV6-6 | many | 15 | CASSYSNLGPYEQYF | TGTGCCAGCAGTTACTCGAACCTAGGGCCCTACGAGCAGTACTTC
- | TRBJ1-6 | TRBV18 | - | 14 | CASSPDPYNSPLHF | TGTGCCAGCTCACCAGACCCTTATAATTCACCCCTCCACTTT
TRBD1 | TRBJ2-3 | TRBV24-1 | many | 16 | CATSDGATGKVDTQYF | TGTGCCACCAGTGATGGGGCGACAGGGAAGGTGGATACGCAGTATTTT
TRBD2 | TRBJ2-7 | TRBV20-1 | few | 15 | CSARDRLAGGYEQYF | TGCAGTGCTAGAGATAGACTAGCGGGAGGATACGAGCAGTACTTC
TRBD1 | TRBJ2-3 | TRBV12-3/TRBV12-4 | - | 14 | CASSSGQGADTQYF | TGTGCCAGCAGCTCCGGACAGGGAGCAGATACGCAGTATTTT
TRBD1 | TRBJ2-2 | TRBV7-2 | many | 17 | CASSTDGQGASTGELFF | TGTGCCAGCAGCACAGACGGACAGGGGGCTAGCACCGGGGAGCTGTTTTTT
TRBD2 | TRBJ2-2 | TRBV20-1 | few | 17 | CSAFPGLAFANTGELFF | TGCAGTGCTTTCCCGGGACTAGCATTCGCGAACACCGGGGAGCTGTTTTTT
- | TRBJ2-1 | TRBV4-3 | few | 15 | CASSQDSRGHNEQFF | TGCGCCAGCAGCCAAGATAGCAGGGGCCACAATGAGCAGTTCTTC
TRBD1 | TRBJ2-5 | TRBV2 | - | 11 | CASKGGRTGYF | TGTGCCAGCAAAGGGGGTCGGACAGGGTACTTC
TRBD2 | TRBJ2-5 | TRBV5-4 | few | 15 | CASSLGSGVQETQYF | TGTGCCAGCAGCTTAGGAAGCGGGGTGCAAGAGACCCAGTACTTC
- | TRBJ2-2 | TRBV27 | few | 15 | CASSFATGNTGELFF | TGTGCCAGCAGTTTCGCCACAGGGAACACCGGGGAGCTGTTTTTT
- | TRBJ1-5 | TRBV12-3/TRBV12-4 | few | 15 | CASSLRGKSNQPQHF | TGTGCCAGCAGCCTCAGGGGAAAAAGCAATCAGCCCCAGCATTTT
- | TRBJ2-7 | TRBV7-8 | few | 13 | CASSSTGGHEQYF | TGTGCCAGCAGCTCGACCGGGGGTCACGAGCAGTACTTC
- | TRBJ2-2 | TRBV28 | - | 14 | CANSPYNGAGELFF | TGTGCCAACAGTCCTTATAATGGGGCCGGGGAGCTGTTTTTT
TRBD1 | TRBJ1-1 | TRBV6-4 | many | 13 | CASSQGENTEAFF | TGTGCCAGCAGCCAGGGGGAGAACACTGAAGCTTTCTTT
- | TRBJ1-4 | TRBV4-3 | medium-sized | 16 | CASSQEGAGTNEKLFF | TGCGCCAGCAGCCAAGAAGGGGCAGGGACTAATGAAAAACTGTTTTTT
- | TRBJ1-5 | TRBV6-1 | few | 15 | CASTISSHGDQPQHF | TGTGCCAGCACCATTTCGAGTCACGGGGATCAGCCCCAGCATTTT
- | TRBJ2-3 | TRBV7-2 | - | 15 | CASSLFPFRADTQYF | TGTGCCAGCAGCCTCTTCCCGTTTAGAGCAGATACGCAGTATTTT
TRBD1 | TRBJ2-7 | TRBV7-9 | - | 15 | CASSLMDRVGYEQYF | TGTGCCAGCAGCTTAATGGACAGGGTCGGGTACGAGCAGTACTTC
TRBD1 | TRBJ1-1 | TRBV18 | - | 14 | CASSGQEKNTEAFF | TGTGCCAGCTCAGGACAGGAGAAGAACACTGAAGCTTTCTTT
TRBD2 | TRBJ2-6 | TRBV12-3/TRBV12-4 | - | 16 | CASSLDRGAGANVLTF | TGTGCCAGCAGTTTAGACCGGGGGGCTGGGGCCAACGTCCTGACTTTC
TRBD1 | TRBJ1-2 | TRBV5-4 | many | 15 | CASSLPRTGIRGYTF | TGTGCCAGCAGCTTGCCCAGGACAGGGATACGAGGCTACACCTTC